This record looks at one TCR beta chain sequence and its context. Authors' methods: In the immunoSEQ data, sequences were junction-only and lacked quality scores, so filtering differed. Sequencing was performed with immunoSEQ multiplex PCR; in TCRdb, only in-frame clones are kept and a portion is missing. The V and J calls and the clone size are those of that table, but D and trimming were determined from the DNA. The table includes over a million clones, roughly 95% detected once. The entry originates in a study of shared clonotypes between healthy human individuals. Germline-derived CDR1 and CDR2 are SGHDT and YYEEEE. The CDR3 is made up of 15 amino acids. V was pared by 5 bases and J by 2 bases, with 14 bases between.

The TCR comes from a man aged 30 to 45 in good health. V and J are TRBV5-6 and TRBJ1-5, with D unresolved. The sample taken for sequencing was naive CD4+ T cells sorted from blood. Stated subset: CD45RA+ positively selected. The CDR3 DNA sequence: TGTGCCAGCAGTTCCGGGCCAAACGGCAATCAGCCCCAGCATTTT. Translating it yields CASSSGPNGNQPQHF. Full variable domain (outside the CDR3, taken from reference TRBV5-6 and TRBJ1-5): DAGVTQSPTHLIKTRGQQVTLRCSPKSGHDTVSWYQQALGQGPQFIFQYYEEEERQRGNFPDRFSGHQFPNYSSELNVNALLLGDSALYLCASSSGPNGNQPQHFGDGTRLSIL.